This entry lists 8 T cell receptor beta chains sequenced from one sample in a study of CD8 T cells in Susac syndrome. The RNA input was roughly 0.45 to 1 ug, and it was reverse transcribed with random hexamers. In TCRdb, the immunoSEQ multiplex PCR reads were re-called with MiXCR into one record per CDR3 protein. The sample lists some 120,000 distinct CDR3 sequences; around 90% were seen once. Material for sequencing was CD4+ T cells from PBMCs. These TCRs come from a human donor in good health.

The V and J genes are TRBV20-1 and TRBJ1-5, with TRBD1 matching over 7 bases. CDR1 DFQATT and CDR2 SNEGSKA come from the germline V gene (reference sequence). This CDR3 contains 14 residues. Trimming removed 6 bases from V and 4 bases from J; junction bases left unmatched: 9. The CDR3 sequence is CSARDSIRNQPQHF. DNA of the CDR3: TGCAGTGCGAGGGACAGTATACGGAATCAGCCCCAGCATTTT.

The V call is TRBV4-3, the J call TRBJ1-2, with 8 bases lining up with TRBD1. Per germline, CDR1 LGHNA and CDR2 YSLEER. V shed 1 base and J 4 bases; nucleotides not matched to a gene: 11. The CDR3 has 17 amino acids. The CDR3 bases are TGCGCCAGCAGCCAAGTCCTGGGACAGGACTTCTCCTATGGCTACACCTTC. Translated, it gives CASSQVLGQDFSYGYTF.

The chain recombines TRBV6-2 or TRBV6-3 with TRBJ2-1; 7 bases are a match to TRBD2. V trimming: 0 bases; J trimming: 8 bases; junction bases outside the gene matches: 7. The CDR3 loop spans 15 amino acids. CDR1 and CDR2 (germline): MNHEY, SVGEGT. The CDR3 loop is CASSYSNLGRDEQFF. CDR3 sequence (DNA): TGTGCCAGCAGTTACTCAAACCTGGGGAGGGATGAGCAGTTCTTC.

The chain is built from TRBV3-1 and TRBJ1-1; no clear D. Germline CDR1 reads LGHDT; CDR2 reads YNNKEL (reference sequence). The V and J ends lost 1 base and 3 bases respectively, with 6 bases between them. The length of the CDR3 is 13 residues. The CDR3 loop is CASSQGTHTEAFF. CDR3 DNA sequence: TGTGCCAGCAGCCAAGGGACCCACACTGAAGCTTTCTTT.

This sequence joins TRBV20-1 and TRBJ2-7; 7 bases align to TRBD1. V shed 6 bases and J 3 bases; nucleotides not matched to a gene: 11. Per germline, CDR1 DFQATT and CDR2 SNEGSKA (reference sequence). This CDR3 is 14 amino acids long. CDR3 loop: CSAKRQGPIYEQYF. As DNA, the CDR3 is TGCAGTGCCAAAAGACAGGGCCCGATCTACGAGCAGTACTTC.

This chain connects TRBV5-1 to TRBJ2-3; weak D call: TRBD2 (6 bases). The CDR3 is 14 residues long. Germline CDR1 SGHRS, CDR2 YFSETQ. Trimming shortened V by 4 bases and J by 2 bases, and 11 bases separated the two germline ends. This chain's CDR3 is CASSLGLTTDTQYF. The CDR3 region has the DNA TGCGCCAGCAGCCTCGGACTAACCACAGATACGCAGTATTTT.

The chain joins TRBV25-1 to TRBJ1-2; D uncertain. The CDR3 is 11 residues long. CDR1 MGHDK and CDR2 SYGVNS come from the germline V gene. V lost 7 bases to trimming and J lost 4 bases, with 7 bases between them. CDR3: CASNGLYGYTF. The CDR3, as DNA: TGTGCCAGCAATGGACTCTATGGCTACACCTTC.

This chain links TRBV7-9 with TRBJ2-7; TRBD2 aligns across 7 bases. The germline CDR1 and CDR2 sequences are SEHNR and FQNEAQ (reference sequence). The CDR3 length is 14 residues. V dropped 4 bases and J dropped 2; count of bases not matched to a gene: 5. CDR3: CASSSRLAPYEQYF. CDR3 nucleotides: TGTGCCAGCAGCTCCCGACTAGCTCCCTACGAGCAGTACTTC. Together with reference TRBV7-9 and TRBJ2-7, the CDR3 gives the full variable domain: DTGVSQNPRHKITKRGQNVTFRCDPISEHNRLYWYRQTLGQGPEFLTYFQNEAQLEKSRLLSDRFSAERPKGSFSTLEIQRTEQGDSAMYLCASSSRLAPYEQYFGPGTRLTVT.